This TCR beta chain was sequenced for a study of T cell responses to AZD1222 COVID-19 vaccine. The trim removed 0 bases at V and 2 bases at J, leaving 7 bases unmatched. The CDR3 extends over 16 amino acids. Germline assignment: CDR1 SGHRS and CDR2 YFSETQ. Using immunoSEQ multiplex PCR, the repertoire was profiled, and TCRdb retains in-frame clones only, with some absent. The sample shows some 150,000 clones, around 90% of them seen only once. About this clone itself: What it binds is not known.

Study-level findings and limits: Vaccine-associated CD4 TCRs spanned spike, dominant at 160-218 and 743-854. Spike-specific TCR breadth and depth grew following two AZD1222 doses. There were repertoire samples only from the period after the peak T cell response.

This clonotype was sampled from an adult in good health. The specimen was peripheral blood, collected on day 0 of AZD1222 vaccination. V is TRBV5-1 and J is TRBJ1-1; 7 bases are a match to TRBD1. The CDR3 DNA sequence: TGCGCCAGCAGCTTGGGAGCAGGGGGGATTAACACTGAAGCTTTCTTT. Its translation: CASSLGAGGINTEAFF.